These 30 T cell receptor beta chains share one sample of origin, sequenced in a study of blood T cell repertoires in COVID-19. Only in-frame clones appear in the TCRdb table, and some are missing; sequencing was by immunoSEQ multiplex PCR. The sample yields hundreds of thousands of clones, 87% seen once. The sequenced sample consisted of peripheral blood. The receptor set was obtained from a woman between 45 and 65 years old with COVID-19, enrolled during active disease.

Here the CDR3 DNA reads TGCGCCAGCAGCCCAACAGGGGTTGGCGGCTACACCTTC. Translated, it gives CASSPTGVGGYTF. The V call is TRBV5-1, the J call TRBJ1-2, with TRBD1 matching 7 bases. This CDR3 has 13 amino acids. V lost 4 bases and J lost 8; bases outside the gene matches: 8. From germline, CDR1 is SGHRS and CDR2 YFSETQ. The whole variable domain, filled in from reference TRBV5-1 and TRBJ1-2, reads KAGVTQTPRYLIKTRGQQVTLSCSPISGHRSVSWYQQTPGQGLQFLFEYFSETQRNKGNFPGRFSGRQFSNSRSEMNVSTLELGDSALYLCASSPTGVGGYTFGSGTRLTVV.

The chain is built from TRBV7-2 and TRBJ2-1, with 8 bases aligning to TRBD2. The germline CDR1 and CDR2 sequences are SGHTA and FQGNSA. The junction had 8 bases not matched to a gene; V was cut back by 4 bases and J by 0 bases. CDR3 length: 17 residues. The CDR3 loop reads CASSSATGGSSYNEQFF. The CDR3 DNA is TGTGCCAGCAGCTCCGCTACGGGGGGGAGCTCCTACAATGAGCAGTTCTTC.

The CDR3 region is CAWGLERTQYF. In DNA, the CDR3 is TGTGCCTGGGGACTTGAGAGAACCCAGTACTTC. The gene calls are TRBV30 and TRBJ2-5; maybe TRBD2 (5 bases). CDR1 GTSNPN and CDR2 SVGIG come from the germline V gene (reference sequence). The CDR3 extends over 11 amino acids. Trimming removed 5 bases from V and 8 bases from J, with 12 bases in between.

This clone was recorded once. This sequence joins TRBV11-3 and TRBJ2-5; weak D call: TRBD2 (6 bases). This CDR3 region has 15 residues. The germline V and J ends were trimmed by 5 bases and 0 bases, with 13 bases remaining between them. The germline CDR1 and CDR2 sequences are SGHNT and YENEEA. The CDR3 sequence: CASSPRSGYQETQYF. CDR3 DNA: TGTGCCAGCAGCCCCCGCAGCGGGTACCAAGAGACCCAGTACTTC.

CDR3 region: CASSHPTSSAYEQYF. The CDR3 DNA reads as TGTGCCAGCAGCCATCCCACTAGCTCGGCCTACGAGCAGTACTTC. The rearrangement joins TRBV11-2 to TRBJ2-7, with D possibly TRBD2 on 6 matching bases. The length of the CDR3 is 15 residues. Germline loops: CDR1 SGHAT, CDR2 FQNNGV. V was pared by 5 bases and J by 2 bases, with 16 bases between.

This chain connects TRBV5-1 to TRBJ2-7; TRBD2 matches at 8 bases. The CDR3 is made up of 15 amino acids. V lost 2 bases to trimming and J lost 1 base; unmatched junction nucleotides: 5. Per the germline V gene, CDR1 is SGHRS and CDR2 is YFSETQ. CDR3 region: CASSLGAGASYEQYF. The CDR3 DNA reads TGCGCCAGCAGCTTAGGAGCGGGAGCGTCCTACGAGCAGTACTTC.

This clone was seen a few times. In DNA form, the CDR3 reads TGTGCCAGCAGCACCCCTCGGACAGGGAGCCCTGAGCAGTTCTTC. Residues: CASSTPRTGSPEQFF. The chain combines TRBV7-2 with TRBJ2-1, with 8 bases aligning to TRBD1. From germline, CDR1 is SGHTA and CDR2 FQGNSA. Trimming took 5 bases from V and 9 from J; bases not matched to a gene: 12. The CDR3 runs 15 residues.

This chain links TRBV5-1 with TRBJ2-4; TRBD2 matches 7 bases. The CDR3 has 15 residues. The germline CDR1 and CDR2 sequences are SGHRS and YFSETQ. The ends lost 4 bases at V and 4 bases at J; junction bases unmatched: 8. CDR3 in DNA: TGCGCCAGCAGCCTGTTGGGAGGGGAGAAAAACATTCAGTACTTC. Protein: CASSLLGGEKNIQYF. The whole variable domain, filled in from reference TRBV5-1 and TRBJ2-4, reads KAGVTQTPRYLIKTRGQQVTLSCSPISGHRSVSWYQQTPGQGLQFLFEYFSETQRNKGNFPGRFSGRQFSNSRSEMNVSTLELGDSALYLCASSLLGGEKNIQYFGAGTRLSVL.

This sequence joins TRBV7-2 and TRBJ1-2; TRBD1 might be the D (6 bases). The ends were cut back, 5 bases at V and 6 bases at J, with 13 bases in the middle. Germline assignment: CDR1 SGHTA and CDR2 FQGNSA. The CDR3 sequence is 13 residues long. CDR3 DNA: TGTGCCAGCAGCGAACAGGGTTCGAATGGCTACACCTTC. Translated, it gives CASSEQGSNGYTF.

The rearrangement uses TRBV14 and TRBJ1-6; TRBD1 aligns across 10 bases. The germline gives CDR1 SGHDN, CDR2 FVKESK. V shed 6 bases and J 7 bases; nucleotides not matched to a gene: 0. CDR3 length: 13 amino acids. Here the CDR3 reads CASRGQGNSPLHF. In nucleotides, the CDR3 is TGTGCCAGCAGGGGACAGGGGAATTCACCCCTCCACTTT.

The chain couples TRBV2 to TRBJ1-4; D gene ambiguous. The germline CDR1 and CDR2 sequences are SNHLY and FYNNEI. Trimming shortened V by 4 bases and J by 5 bases, and 8 bases separated the two germline ends. The CDR3 consists of 13 residues. The CDR3 protein is CASSGARNEKLFF. The CDR3 DNA is TGTGCCAGCAGTGGGGCCCGGAATGAAAAACTGTTTTTT.

The gene calls are TRBV6-5 and TRBJ1-2, with 7 bases fitting TRBD1. CDR3 length equals 13 residues. The V segment lost 6 bases and the J segment 6 bases; nucleotides outside the gene matches: 7. Germline values: CDR1 MNHEY, CDR2 SVGAGI. The CDR3 coding sequence is TGTGCCAGCAGCGACCTGACAGGGAATGGCTACACCTTC. Amino acids: CASSDLTGNGYTF.

This chain uses TRBV30 with TRBJ1-3, with 7 bases aligning to TRBD1. This CDR3 contains 15 residues. J lost 0 bases, V lost 0 bases, and 2 bases had no gene match. Germline CDR1 GTSNPN, CDR2 SVGIG (reference sequence). The CDR3 loop is CAWSVTGASGNTIYF. The DNA of the CDR3 is TGTGCCTGGAGTGTAACAGGGGCCTCTGGAAACACCATATATTTT.

The chain couples TRBV5-4 to TRBJ1-1, with D tentatively TRBD1 (5 bases). This CDR3 comprises 15 residues. Germline lookup yields CDR1 SGHNT and CDR2 YYREEE (reference sequence). V was clipped by 4 bases and J by 4 bases, with 17 bases between them. The CDR3 is CASSPRTGRSTEAFF. CDR3 nucleotide sequence: TGTGCCAGCAGCCCCAGAACAGGCCGGAGCACTGAAGCTTTCTTT.

V usage is TRBV28 and J usage is TRBJ1-2; the D gene is possibly TRBD1 (5 bases). Trimming stripped 5 bases from V and 8 bases from J, with 18 bases between. CDR1 is MDHEN, CDR2 SYDVKM, per germline. This CDR3 contains 14 residues. The CDR3 here is CASSKTTERQGYTF. The CDR3 DNA is TGTGCCAGCAGTAAGACGACAGAGCGACAGGGCTACACCTTC.

CDR3 protein: CASSLLDRDAYEQYF. The DNA for the CDR3 is TGTGCCAGCAGCCTCTTGGACAGGGATGCCTACGAGCAGTACTTC. J is TRBJ2-7 and V is TRBV14, with 8 bases fitting TRBD1. Germline CDR1 is SGHDN and CDR2 is FVKESK. V gave up 4 bases and J gave up 2 bases; unmatched junction bases: 7. CDR3 size: 15 residues. The entire variable domain, with the rest obtained from reference TRBV14 and TRBJ2-7, is as follows: EAGVTQFPSHSVIEKGQTVTLRCDPISGHDNLYWYRRVMGKEIKFLLHFVKESKQDESGMPNNRFLAERTGGTYSTLKVQPAELEDSGVYFCASSLLDRDAYEQYFGPGTRLTVT.

This rearrangement joins TRBV5-4 to TRBJ2-7; the D gene is possibly TRBD2 (5 bases). The length of the CDR3 is 15 residues. Deletions cut 3 bases from V and 2 bases from J, with 15 bases between. The germline gives CDR1 SGHNT, CDR2 YYREEE (reference sequence). In nucleotides, the CDR3 is TGTGCCAGCAGCTCTAGTCAAGCCGGGGCCTACGAGCAGTACTTC. The encoded protein is CASSSSQAGAYEQYF.

The V gene is TRBV5-1, the J gene TRBJ2-5; 7 bases align to TRBD1. The CDR3 runs to 17 residues. The germline gives CDR1 SGHRS, CDR2 YFSETQ. V shed 0 bases, J shed 1 base, and the junction held 9 bases outside the gene matches. The CDR3 nucleotides are TGCGCCAGCAGCTTGGCCTCGACAGGGACCGGCCAAGAGACCCAGTACTTC. Protein sequence: CASSLASTGTGQETQYF.

This clone was seen just once. The chain has TRBV5-1 and TRBJ2-7; 8 bases are a match to TRBD1. Germline CDR1 is SGHRS and CDR2 is YFSETQ. CDR3 length: 13 amino acids. V lost 4 bases, J lost 9 bases, and 9 bases stayed unmatched. The CDR3 here is CASSRSGGERQYF. The CDR3 region has the DNA TGCGCCAGCAGCCGTTCAGGGGGCGAGAGGCAGTACTTC.

This clone appeared once. This chain joins TRBV30 and TRBJ2-1; 12 bases align to TRBD2. J was trimmed by 6 bases and V by 0 bases; bases with no gene match: 3. CDR1 GTSNPN and CDR2 SVGIG come from the germline V gene (reference sequence). The CDR3 spans 15 residues. CDR3 nucleotide sequence: TGTGCCTGGAGTGTACTAGCGGGAGGCCCCAATGAGCAGTTCTTC. This gives the protein CAWSVLAGGPNEQFF.

This clone was found once. The genes are TRBV10-3 and TRBJ2-7; 9 nucleotides line up with TRBD2. The CDR3 is 14 residues long. Germline-derived CDR1 and CDR2 are ENHRY and SYGVKD. The V gene end was trimmed by 2 bases and the J gene end by 2 bases; junction bases not matched to a gene: 1. The CDR3 DNA follows: TGTGCCATCAGTGAGGCTAGCGGGGCCTACGAGCAGTACTTC. Amino acids: CAISEASGAYEQYF.

V usage is TRBV5-6 and J usage is TRBJ1-3; TRBD1 matches 7 bases. After removal of 5 bases from V and 0 bases from J, the junction contained 5 bases not matched to a gene. The CDR3 has 15 residues. Per the germline V gene, CDR1 is SGHDT and CDR2 is YYEEEE. The CDR3 region has the DNA TGTGCCAGCAGGGAGACAGGGAGCTCTGGAAACACCATATATTTT. Protein: CASRETGSSGNTIYF.

The CDR3 region is CASNLKRAGGNQPQHF. DNA for the CDR3: TGTGCCTCCAACCTCAAGAGGGCAGGGGGCAATCAGCCCCAGCATTTT. J is TRBJ1-5 and V is TRBV19; D is perhaps TRBD1 (6 bases). The CDR3 sequence is 16 residues long. CDR1 and CDR2 from the germline V gene are LNHDA and SQIVND (reference sequence). Deletions cut 11 bases from V and 2 bases from J, with 22 bases between.

This clone was found a few times. V is TRBV5-1 and J is TRBJ2-2, with TRBD1 matching 7 bases. The CDR3 sequence is 15 residues long. Germline values: CDR1 SGHRS, CDR2 YFSETQ. V lost 0 bases to trimming and J lost 3 bases; unmatched junction nucleotides: 2. CDR3 DNA sequence: TGCGCCAGCAGCTTGGGAGGGGGCTACACCGGGGAGCTGTTTTTT. It codes for CASSLGGGYTGELFF.

The chain links TRBV30 to TRBJ1-1; D remains ambiguous. The germline gives CDR1 GTSNPN, CDR2 SVGIG (reference sequence). V was cut by 4 bases and J by 6 bases, with 15 bases left in between. This CDR3 has 13 residues. CDR3 bases: TGTGCCTGGATACGGGGAAGTGCTTCTGAAGCTTTCTTT. It specifies CAWIRGSASEAFF.

The chain uses TRBV29-1 and TRBJ2-1, with 7 nucleotides matching TRBD1. CDR1 SQVTM and CDR2 ANQGSEA come from the germline V gene. The V and J ends lost 5 bases and 0 bases, in that order; junction bases with no gene match: 4. This CDR3 is 14 amino acids long. The CDR3 DNA reads TGCAGCGTTTCAGCAGGGGGCTCCTACAATGAGCAGTTCTTC. Encoded protein: CSVSAGGSYNEQFF.

The chain carries TRBV19 and TRBJ1-1; perhaps TRBD1 as D (5 bases). Germline V CDR1 and CDR2: LNHDA, SQIVND (reference sequence). The CDR3 is 14 residues long. V was pared by 0 bases and J by 4 bases, with 9 bases between. CDR3 amino acids: CASSIDGGGTEAFF. For the CDR3, the DNA is TGTGCCAGTAGTATAGACGGGGGGGGCACTGAAGCTTTCTTT.

The chain has TRBV4-1 and TRBJ1-1; tentative D call: TRBD1 (6 bases). The CDR3 sequence is 17 residues long. CDR1 and CDR2 from the germline V gene are MGHRA and YSYEKL. V dropped 2 bases and J dropped 0 bases, with 16 bases sitting between them. The CDR3 region is CASSQILRGRLNTEAFF. CDR3 bases: TGCGCCAGCAGCCAAATACTGCGGGGGCGCTTGAACACTGAAGCTTTCTTT.

The genes are TRBV11-2 and TRBJ2-3; D remains unclear. The V and J ends lost 3 bases and 3 bases respectively, with 7 bases between them. The V gene's germline CDR1 is SGHAT and CDR2 FQNNGV. The CDR3 consists of 13 residues. CDR3 protein: CASSFSRTDTQYF. CDR3 nucleotide sequence: TGTGCCAGCAGCTTCTCGAGGACAGATACGCAGTATTTT.

V usage is TRBV5-1 and J usage is TRBJ2-5, with a possible D match to TRBD1 (5 bases). Germline V gene sequence: CDR1 SGHRS, CDR2 YFSETQ. Between the trimmed V and J ends, which lost 4 bases and 5 bases, there was a span of 12 bases. This CDR3 spans 13 amino acids. The CDR3 protein is CASSLGVIETQYF. Here the CDR3 DNA reads TGCGCCAGCAGCCTAGGGGTTATTGAGACCCAGTACTTC. The entire variable domain, with the rest obtained from reference TRBV5-1 and TRBJ2-5, is as follows: KAGVTQTPRYLIKTRGQQVTLSCSPISGHRSVSWYQQTPGQGLQFLFEYFSETQRNKGNFPGRFSGRQFSNSRSEMNVSTLELGDSALYLCASSLGVIETQYFGPGTRLLVL.